The 17 T cell receptor beta chains presented below share a single source sample, sequenced in a study of patients and donors after allogeneic stem cell transplantation. TCRdb analysed the RT-PCR reads with MiXCR anew, one entry per CDR3 protein. Of about 200,000 distinct CDR3 sequences detected, less than 45% appear once; the ten largest clones hold approximately 32%. Sequencing input: blood, either unsorted or a sorted T cell fraction (not recorded which). The receptors were gathered from a human donor who was either an allogeneic HSCT recipient or a stem cell or donor lymphocyte infusion donor (not recorded which). It is not recorded whose cells these are; they may come from a transplant donor.

The chain joins TRBV18 to TRBJ1-1; D unclear. The CDR3 runs to 15 residues. Germline V gene data show CDR1 as KGHSH and CDR2 as LQKENI. Deletions cut 4 bases from V and 5 bases from J, with 17 bases between. The CDR3 coding sequence is TGTGCCAGCTCACAGGACCCTTTGTCGGTTACTGAAGCTTTCTTT. This sequence encodes CASSQDPLSVTEAFF.

This clonotype was seen a handful of times. The rearrangement links TRBV28 to TRBJ1-5, with a weak D call TRBD1 (6 bases). Germline loops: CDR1 MDHEN, CDR2 SYDVKM. The CDR3 runs to 15 residues. The germline V and J ends were trimmed by 5 bases and 3 bases, with 14 bases remaining between them. This chain's CDR3 is CASSPDNRANQPQHF. The CDR3 DNA sequence: TGTGCCAGCAGTCCCGACAACAGGGCCAATCAGCCCCAGCATTTT. Full variable domain (missing parts from reference TRBV28 and TRBJ1-5): DVKVTQSSRYLVKRTGEKVFLECVQDMDHENMFWYRQDPGLGLRLIYFSYDVKMKEKGDIPEGYSVSREKKERFSLILESASTNQTSMYLCASSPDNRANQPQHFGDGTRLSIL.

The V gene is TRBV27, the J gene TRBJ1-2; D is undetermined. The CDR3 totals 15 residues. V was shortened by 6 bases and J by 8 bases, with 22 bases between the two germline ends. Germline V gene data show CDR1 as MNHEY and CDR2 as SMNVEV (reference sequence). DNA of the CDR3: TGTGCCAGCAGCCACTACGGGGAACTGGGAAGGGGCTACACCTTC. It translates to CASSHYGELGRGYTF.

This chain links TRBV5-1 with TRBJ2-7; TRBD1 matches at 8 bases. The CDR3 is 17 amino acids. Trimming removed 5 bases from V and 2 bases from J; junction bases left unmatched: 15. Germline CDR1 SGHRS, CDR2 YFSETQ. CDR3: CASSETGVGARAYEQYF. CDR3 in DNA: TGCGCCAGCAGTGAGACAGGGGTTGGGGCGAGGGCCTACGAGCAGTACTTC.

The chain has TRBV5-1 and TRBJ2-1; D assignment may be TRBD1 or TRBD2 (5 bases each). V lost 3 bases to trimming and J lost 8 bases, with 9 bases between them. Per the germline V gene, CDR1 is SGHRS and CDR2 is YFSETQ. The CDR3 has 12 residues. The chain's CDR3 is CASSSSGHEQFF. CDR3 in DNA: TGCGCCAGCAGCTCATCGGGGCATGAGCAGTTCTTC.

This clonotype was observed a handful of times. The J gene is TRBJ2-2, the V gene TRBV27; D possibly corresponds to TRBD2 (5 bases). Germline assignment: CDR1 MNHEY and CDR2 SMNVEV (reference sequence). This CDR3 has 13 amino acids. Trimming cost V 6 bases and J 6 bases, with 11 bases left between them. The CDR3 here is CASRLGVAGELFF. Here the CDR3 DNA reads TGTGCCAGCAGGCTCGGGGTGGCCGGGGAGCTGTTTTTT.

This sequence joins TRBV2 and TRBJ2-1, with 11 bases identical to TRBD2. Germline V CDR1 and CDR2: SNHLY, FYNNEI. This CDR3 region has 17 residues. V dropped 2 bases and J dropped 0; count of bases not matched to a gene: 3. CDR3 residues: CASSESTSGSSYNEQFF. In DNA, the CDR3 is TGTGCCAGCAGTGAAAGTACTAGCGGGAGCTCCTACAATGAGCAGTTCTTC.

V gene TRBV12-3 or TRBV12-4 combines with J gene TRBJ2-5; maybe TRBD1 (6 bases). The V end was cut by 5 bases, the J end by 5 bases, with 15 bases between. The CDR3 spans 14 residues. CDR3 DNA sequence: TGTGCCAGCAGTGGACGACAGGTCCGGGAGACCCAGTACTTC. Protein: CASSGRQVRETQYF.

The chain combines TRBV5-6 with TRBJ2-7; D not resolved. The CDR3 sequence is 13 residues long. From germline, CDR1 is SGHDT and CDR2 YYEEEE. V lost 2 bases and J 3 bases, leaving 9 bases between the germline ends. The CDR3 sequence is CASSFLTVYEQYF. CDR3 coding DNA: TGTGCCAGCAGCTTCCTTACGGTCTACGAGCAGTACTTC.

This clonotype has just a few counts. The chain recombines TRBV29-1 with TRBJ1-1; TRBD1 aligns across 8 bases. J lost 2 bases, V lost 7 bases, and 9 bases had no gene match. Germline lookup yields CDR1 SQVTM and CDR2 ANQGSEA. CDR3 length equals 14 residues. The CDR3 sequence is CSGDRDRKNTEAFF. CDR3 DNA sequence: TGCAGCGGAGACCGGGACAGGAAAAACACTGAAGCTTTCTTT.

This chain uses TRBV6-6 with TRBJ1-2; D is undetermined. This CDR3 is 14 amino acids long. Per the germline V gene, CDR1 is MNHNY and CDR2 is SVGAGI (reference sequence). Trimming stripped 0 bases from V and 6 bases from J, with 11 bases between. The CDR3 spells CASSYSGVYDGYTF. CDR3 nucleotides: TGTGCCAGCAGTTACTCCGGGGTCTACGATGGCTACACCTTC.

Worth noting for this clonotype: One junction end does not reproduce the germline sequence, and a read error may be involved. V is TRBV7-7 and J is TRBJ2-7; 9 nucleotides align to TRBD2. The CDR3 loop spans 14 amino acids. Germline assignment: CDR1 SSHAT and CDR2 FNYEAQ (reference sequence). The CDR3 here is CASSPSTSGLEQYF. The CDR3, as DNA: TGTGCTAGCAGCCCTTCGACTAGCGGACTCGAGCAGTACTTC.

V gene TRBV6-5 combines with J gene TRBJ1-1, with D unresolved. Trimming took 8 bases from V and 0 from J, leaving 10 bases between them. The CDR3 totals 13 residues. The germline V gene has CDR1 MNHEY and CDR2 SVGAGI. The CDR3 protein is CASWVYLNTEAFF. DNA for the CDR3: TGTGCCAGCTGGGTTTACTTGAACACTGAAGCTTTCTTT.

The table lists this clonotype with a few counts. V gene TRBV7-2 combines with J gene TRBJ2-3, with no clear D. The CDR3 covers 15 residues. The V end was cut by 5 bases, the J end by 4 bases, with 16 bases between. Germline CDR1 reads SGHTA; CDR2 reads FQGNSA. CDR3 DNA sequence: TGTGCCAGCAGCCGAAGGGTTGCTTCCTCAGATACGCAGTATTTT. It yields the protein CASSRRVASSDTQYF.

V gene TRBV4-1 combines with J gene TRBJ2-3; D is undetermined. V was pared by 1 base and J by 5 bases, with 4 bases between. The CDR3 totals 12 residues. CDR1 and CDR2 from the germline V gene are MGHRA and YSYEKL. CDR3 sequence (DNA): TGCGCCAGCAGCCAAGCGGTAGATACGCAGTATTTT. As protein: CASSQAVDTQYF.

This clonotype occurred a few times. The genes are TRBV6-5 and TRBJ1-1; D unclear. This CDR3 comprises 12 residues. V lost 4 bases to trimming and J lost 11 bases, with 14 bases between them. CDR1 and CDR2 from the germline V gene are MNHEY and SVGAGI. CDR3 protein: CASSSPALLAFF. The CDR3, as DNA: TGTGCCAGCAGTTCCCCGGCCTTATTGGCTTTCTTT.

The rearrangement joins TRBV5-6 to TRBJ1-5; D remains ambiguous. Per germline, CDR1 SGHDT and CDR2 YYEEEE. V gave up 2 bases and J gave up 7 bases, with 13 bases separating them. This CDR3 has 14 amino acids. Written as DNA, the CDR3 is TGTGCCAGCAGCTTACGAGGAGGAGGGCAGCCCCAGCATTTT. Residues: CASSLRGGGQPQHF.